This is a list of T cell receptor beta chains from one sample in a study of shared clonotypes between healthy human individuals. Assay used: immunoSEQ multiplex PCR; TCRdb lists only in-frame clones, some missing. The sample contains 650,000 to 700,000 clones, around 90% of which appear only once. Specimen: memory CD8+ T cells from PBMCs. All receptors come from a man aged 18 to 35 in good health. Some clones in this sample may be carry-over from other donors' samples. Each CDR3 is given without its conserved first and last residue. A clone size is listed for some rows: how often the clone was seen (once, few, many), or a class if it is expanded.

clone_size j_call v_call cdr3_aa
NA TRBJ1-5 TRBV6-6 ASSHGTADSNQPQH
once TRBJ2-7 TRBV4-1 ASSLDIGIWEQY
NA TRBJ2-5 TRBV6-5 ATWDEVETQY
NA TRBJ2-2 TRBV7-6 ASRPGLGNTGELF
NA TRBJ2-3 TRBV10-1 ASSESSRLGDTQY
NA TRBJ2-1 TRBV13 ASSLVGADNEQF
NA TRBJ1-1 TRBV6-6 ASTNRVTEAF
NA TRBJ2-7 TRBV4-2 ASSQEPRDSSYEQY
NA TRBJ2-4 TRBV7-8 ASSLRTGAKNIQY
once TRBJ2-7 TRBV4-1 ASSLDPVAYEQY
NA TRBJ2-7 TRBV13 ASSLGSRTSGYEQY
NA TRBJ2-1 TRBV7-6 ASSLEAGVRDEQF
once TRBJ2-7 TRBV9 ASSVGVTETYEQY
NA TRBJ2-7 TRBV13 ASSHGTAYEQY
NA TRBJ2-7 TRBV7-6 ASSLSTSGTYYEQY
NA TRBJ1-1 TRBV5-6 ASSLGDTEAF
NA TRBJ2-1 TRBV19 ASTGGTPSYNEQF